This TCR beta chain was documented in a study of cytomegalovirus exposure and HLA in healthy donors. Whole-study results and caveats: The HLA-A and HLA-B alleles of most subjects were reportedly predicted accurately from TCR beta sequences.

A note on this clone: The target antigen is unknown.

The CDR3 sequence is 16 residues long. Germline V gives CDR1 SGHTA, CDR2 FQGNSA. V lost 4 bases to trimming and J lost 6 bases; unmatched junction nucleotides: 12. PCR employed 60 Vbeta and 13 Jbeta primers. Profiling relied on immunoSEQ multiplex PCR, and the TCRdb table lists in-frame clones only, not all of them. The sample holds about 170,000 clones, less than 90% seen once. The clonotype was recovered from a woman between 45 and 65 years old in good health and CMV-seropositive. The chain joins TRBV7-2 to TRBJ1-2; 9 bases map to TRBD1. Sequencing was performed on PBMCs. The CDR3 DNA follows: TGTGCCAGCAGCTGGGGGGGGGACAGGGATAATAATGGCTACACCTTC. It encodes CASSWGGDRDNNGYTF.